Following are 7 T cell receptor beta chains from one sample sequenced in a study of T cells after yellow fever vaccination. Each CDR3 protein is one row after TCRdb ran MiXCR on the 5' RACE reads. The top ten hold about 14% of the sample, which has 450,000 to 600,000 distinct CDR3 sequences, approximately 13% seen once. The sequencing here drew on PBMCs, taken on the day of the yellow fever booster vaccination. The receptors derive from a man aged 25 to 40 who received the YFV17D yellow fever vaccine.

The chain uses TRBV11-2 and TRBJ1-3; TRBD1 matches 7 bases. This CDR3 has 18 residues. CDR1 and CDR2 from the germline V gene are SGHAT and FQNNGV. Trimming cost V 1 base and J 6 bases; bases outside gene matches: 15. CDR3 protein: CASSLGVGGRSLENTIYF. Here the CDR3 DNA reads TGTGCCAGCAGCTTAGGGGTAGGGGGCAGAAGCCTCGAAAACACCATATATTTT.

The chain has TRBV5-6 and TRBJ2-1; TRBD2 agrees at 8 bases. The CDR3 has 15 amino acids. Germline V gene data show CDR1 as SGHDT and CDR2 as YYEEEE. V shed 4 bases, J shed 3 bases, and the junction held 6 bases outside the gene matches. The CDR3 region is CASSQSTSGYNEQFF. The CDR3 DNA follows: TGTGCCAGCAGCCAGTCTACTAGCGGCTACAATGAGCAGTTCTTC.

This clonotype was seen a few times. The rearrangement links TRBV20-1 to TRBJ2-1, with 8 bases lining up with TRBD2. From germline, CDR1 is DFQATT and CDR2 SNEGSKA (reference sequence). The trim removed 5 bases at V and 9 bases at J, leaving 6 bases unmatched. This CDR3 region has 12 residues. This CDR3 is CSAPGLAGEQFF. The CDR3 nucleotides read TGCAGTGCTCCCGGACTAGCTGGTGAGCAGTTCTTC.

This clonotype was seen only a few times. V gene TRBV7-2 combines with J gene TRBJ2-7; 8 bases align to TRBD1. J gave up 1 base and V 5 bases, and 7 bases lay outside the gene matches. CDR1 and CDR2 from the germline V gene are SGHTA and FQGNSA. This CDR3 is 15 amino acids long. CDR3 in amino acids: CASSPWTGRSYEQYF. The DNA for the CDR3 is TGTGCCAGCAGCCCTTGGACAGGGAGATCCTACGAGCAGTACTTC.

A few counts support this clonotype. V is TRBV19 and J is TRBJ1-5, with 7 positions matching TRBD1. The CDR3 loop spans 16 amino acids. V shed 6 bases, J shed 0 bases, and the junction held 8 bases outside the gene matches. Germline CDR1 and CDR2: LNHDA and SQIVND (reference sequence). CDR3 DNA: TGTGCCAGTAGCAGGGACAGAACTTATAGCAATCAGCCCCAGCATTTT. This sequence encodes CASSRDRTYSNQPQHF. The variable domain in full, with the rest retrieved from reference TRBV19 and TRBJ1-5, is DGGITQSPKYLFRKEGQNVTLSCEQNLNHDAMYWYRQDPGQGLRLIYYSQIVNDFQKGDIAEGYSVSREKKESFPLTVTSAQKNPTAFYLCASSRDRTYSNQPQHFGDGTRLSIL.

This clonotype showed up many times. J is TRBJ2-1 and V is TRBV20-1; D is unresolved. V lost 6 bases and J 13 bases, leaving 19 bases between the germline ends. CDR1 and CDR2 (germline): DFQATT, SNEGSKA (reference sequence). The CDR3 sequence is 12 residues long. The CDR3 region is CSAAFSTELQFF. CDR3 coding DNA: TGCAGTGCCGCTTTTTCGACTGAATTACAGTTCTTC.

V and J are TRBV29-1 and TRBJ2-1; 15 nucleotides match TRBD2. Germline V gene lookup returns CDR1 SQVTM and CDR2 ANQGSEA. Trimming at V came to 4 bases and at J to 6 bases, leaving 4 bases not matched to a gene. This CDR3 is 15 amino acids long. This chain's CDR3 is CSVGGTSGRPNEQFF. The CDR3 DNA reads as TGCAGCGTTGGAGGGACTAGCGGGAGGCCCAATGAGCAGTTCTTC.